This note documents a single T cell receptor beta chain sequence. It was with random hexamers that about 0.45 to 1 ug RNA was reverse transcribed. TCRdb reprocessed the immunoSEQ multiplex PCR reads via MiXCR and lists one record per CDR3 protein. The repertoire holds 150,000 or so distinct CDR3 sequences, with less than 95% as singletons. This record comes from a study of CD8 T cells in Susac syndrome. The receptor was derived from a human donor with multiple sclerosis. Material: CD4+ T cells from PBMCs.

CDR3 amino acids: CAWSGLNSNQPQHF. Here the CDR3 DNA reads TGTGCCTGGAGTGGGCTTAATAGCAATCAGCCCCAGCATTTT. The chain couples TRBV30 to TRBJ1-5; D is undetermined. Germline V CDR1 and CDR2: GTSNPN, SVGIG (reference sequence). V was cut by 1 base and J by 0 bases, with 7 bases left in between. The CDR3 spans 14 residues.